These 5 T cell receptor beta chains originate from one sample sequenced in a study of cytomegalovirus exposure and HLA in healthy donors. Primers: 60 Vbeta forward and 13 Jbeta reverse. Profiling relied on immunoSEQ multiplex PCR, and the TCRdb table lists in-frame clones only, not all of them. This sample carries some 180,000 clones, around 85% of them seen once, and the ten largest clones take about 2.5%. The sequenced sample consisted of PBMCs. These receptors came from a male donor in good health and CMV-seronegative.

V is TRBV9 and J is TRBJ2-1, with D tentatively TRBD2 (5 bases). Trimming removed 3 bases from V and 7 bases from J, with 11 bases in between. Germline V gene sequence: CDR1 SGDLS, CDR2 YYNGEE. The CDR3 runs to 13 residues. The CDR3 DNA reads TGTGCCAGCAGCGGCGCCCCGGGGAATGAGCAGTTCTTC. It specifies CASSGAPGNEQFF.

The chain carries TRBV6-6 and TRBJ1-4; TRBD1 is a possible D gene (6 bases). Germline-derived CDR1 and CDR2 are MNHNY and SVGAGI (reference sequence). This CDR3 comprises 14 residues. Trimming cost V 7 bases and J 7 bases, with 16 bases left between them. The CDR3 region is CASNEQGSGEKLFF. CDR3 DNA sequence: TGTGCCAGCAACGAACAGGGATCTGGTGAAAAACTGTTTTTT.

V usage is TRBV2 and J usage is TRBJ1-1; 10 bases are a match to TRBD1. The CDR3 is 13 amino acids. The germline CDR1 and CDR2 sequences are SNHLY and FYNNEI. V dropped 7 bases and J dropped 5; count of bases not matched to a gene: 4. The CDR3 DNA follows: TGTGCCAGCATCGGGACAGGGGTTACTGAAGCTTTCTTT. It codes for CASIGTGVTEAFF. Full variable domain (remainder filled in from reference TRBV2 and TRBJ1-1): EPEVTQTPSHQVTQMGQEVILRCVPISNHLYFYWYRQILGQKVEFLVSFYNNEISEKSEIFDDQFSVERPDGSNFTLKIRSTKLEDSAMYFCASIGTGVTEAFFGQGTRLTVV.

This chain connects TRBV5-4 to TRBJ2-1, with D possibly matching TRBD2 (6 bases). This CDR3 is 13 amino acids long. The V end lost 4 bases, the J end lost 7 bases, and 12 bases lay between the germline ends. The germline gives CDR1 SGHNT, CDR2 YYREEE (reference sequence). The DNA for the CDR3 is TGTGCCAGCAGCAATGGACTATCGAATGAGCAGTTCTTC. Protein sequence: CASSNGLSNEQFF.

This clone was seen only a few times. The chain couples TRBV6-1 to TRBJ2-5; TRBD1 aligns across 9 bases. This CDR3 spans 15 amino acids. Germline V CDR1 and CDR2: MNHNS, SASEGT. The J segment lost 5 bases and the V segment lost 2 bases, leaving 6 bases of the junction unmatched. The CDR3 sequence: CASSELAGQGETQYF. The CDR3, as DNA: TGTGCCAGCAGTGAACTTGCGGGACAGGGCGAGACCCAGTACTTC.